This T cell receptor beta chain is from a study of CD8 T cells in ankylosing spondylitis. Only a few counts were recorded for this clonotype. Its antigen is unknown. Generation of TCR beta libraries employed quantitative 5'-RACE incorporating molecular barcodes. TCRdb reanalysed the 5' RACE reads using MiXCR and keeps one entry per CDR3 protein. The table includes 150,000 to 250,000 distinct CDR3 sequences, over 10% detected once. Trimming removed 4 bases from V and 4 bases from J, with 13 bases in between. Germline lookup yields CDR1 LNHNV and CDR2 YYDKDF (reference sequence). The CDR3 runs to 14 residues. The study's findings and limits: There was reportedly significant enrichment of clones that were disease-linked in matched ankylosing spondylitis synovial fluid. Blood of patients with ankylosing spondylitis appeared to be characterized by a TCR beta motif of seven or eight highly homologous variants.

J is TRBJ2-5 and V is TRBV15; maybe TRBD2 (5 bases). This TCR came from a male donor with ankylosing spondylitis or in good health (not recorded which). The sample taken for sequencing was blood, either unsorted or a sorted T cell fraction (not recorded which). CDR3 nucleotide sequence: TGTGCCACCAGCATCGGGCCTGAGGGAGAGACCCAGTACTTC. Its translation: CATSIGPEGETQYF.